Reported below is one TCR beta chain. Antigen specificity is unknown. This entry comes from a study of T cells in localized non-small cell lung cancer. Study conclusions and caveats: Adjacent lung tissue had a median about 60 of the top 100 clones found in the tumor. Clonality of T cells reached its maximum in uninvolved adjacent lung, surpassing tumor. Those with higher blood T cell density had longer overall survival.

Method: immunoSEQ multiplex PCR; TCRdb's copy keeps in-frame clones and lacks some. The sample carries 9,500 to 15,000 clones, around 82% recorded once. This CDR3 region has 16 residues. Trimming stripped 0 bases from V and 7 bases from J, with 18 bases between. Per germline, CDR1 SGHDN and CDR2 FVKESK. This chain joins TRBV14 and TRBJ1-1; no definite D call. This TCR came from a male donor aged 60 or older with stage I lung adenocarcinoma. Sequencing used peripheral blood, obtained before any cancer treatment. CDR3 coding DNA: TGTGCCAGCAGCCAAGATCCGGCCGGACGACGGATTGAAGCTTTCTTT. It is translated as CASSQDPAGRRIEAFF.